A single sample is the source of the 9 T cell receptor beta chains below, sequenced in a study of blood T cell repertoires in COVID-19. Sequencing was performed with immunoSEQ multiplex PCR; in TCRdb, only in-frame clones are kept and a portion is missing. The table has about 250,000 clones, about 89% seen once. The material sequenced was peripheral blood. The receptors stem from a man under 40 with acute or convalescent COVID-19.

J is TRBJ1-6 and V is TRBV5-4; 11 bases are shared with TRBD1. Germline lookup yields CDR1 SGHNT and CDR2 YYREEE (reference sequence). There are 16 residues in the CDR3. The ends lost 4 bases at V and 12 bases at J; junction bases unmatched: 12. CDR3 loop: CASSPPGDRGSGPLHF. The CDR3 nucleotides read TGTGCCAGCAGCCCCCCCGGGGACAGGGGGTCAGGACCCCTCCACTTT.

The V call is TRBV5-1, the J call TRBJ2-7, with no clear D. V was trimmed by 2 bases and J by 0 bases, leaving 15 bases between them. CDR1 and CDR2 (germline): SGHRS, YFSETQ. The CDR3 totals 16 residues. The CDR3 region is CASSLQASLGSYEQYF. CDR3 DNA sequence: TGCGCCAGCAGCTTACAAGCCTCCCTAGGCTCCTACGAGCAGTACTTC.

The genes are TRBV10-2 and TRBJ2-5, with 7 positions matching TRBD2. Germline CDR1 WSHSY, CDR2 SAAADI. The junction had 9 bases not matched to a gene; V was cut back by 3 bases and J by 5 bases. The CDR3 sequence is 15 residues long. CDR3 DNA: TGCGCCAGCAGTGACTATAGCGGGCCATGGGAGACCCAGTACTTC. Protein sequence: CASSDYSGPWETQYF.

The chain links TRBV19 to TRBJ1-1; 9 bases align to TRBD1. With 4 bases clipped from V and 5 bases from J, the junction kept 11 bases outside the gene matches. The CDR3 runs 16 residues. Germline assignment: CDR1 LNHDA and CDR2 SQIVND (reference sequence). CDR3 region: CASSKGQGRRGTEAFF. CDR3 nucleotide sequence: TGTGCCAGTAGTAAAGGACAGGGGAGAAGAGGGACTGAAGCTTTCTTT.

V usage is TRBV5-1 and J usage is TRBJ2-7, with TRBD2 matching over 11 bases. Germline CDR1 reads SGHRS; CDR2 reads YFSETQ. The CDR3 length is 14 residues. V shed 2 bases, J shed 5 bases, and the junction held 3 bases outside the gene matches. The CDR3 DNA sequence: TGCGCCAGCAGCTTAGCACTAGCGGGAGACGAGCAGTACTTC. It is translated as CASSLALAGDEQYF.

This clone has a single count. The rearrangement links TRBV3-1 (or the pseudogene TRBV3-2) to TRBJ2-3, with D maybe TRBD2 (6 bases). Germline-derived CDR1 and CDR2 are LGHDT and YNNKEL (reference sequence). Trimming pared 3 bases from V and 2 bases from J, leaving 15 bases between. The CDR3 is 16 residues long. The CDR3 region is CASSQGGGNPTDTQYF. The CDR3 coding sequence is TGTGCCAGCAGCCAGGGTGGCGGGAACCCCACAGATACGCAGTATTTT.

The J gene is TRBJ2-1, the V gene TRBV27; D not certain. Germline CDR1 and CDR2: MNHEY and SMNVEV (reference sequence). Trimming took off 6 bases at V and 8 bases at J, with 20 bases between the two ends. The CDR3 runs 15 residues. The CDR3 DNA is TGTGCCAGCAGCCCTATTTTCCACTCTCTCCATGAGCAGTTCTTC. Translating gives CASSPIFHSLHEQFF.

The V and J genes are TRBV6-1 and TRBJ1-5; maybe TRBD1 (6 bases). V dropped 1 base and J dropped 0 bases, with 10 bases sitting between them. This CDR3 spans 16 amino acids. Looked up from germline, CDR1 is MNHNS and CDR2 is SASEGT. CDR3 bases: TGTGCCAGCAGTGAAGTTTGGACAGCTAGCAATCAGCCCCAGCATTTT. This sequence encodes CASSEVWTASNQPQHF.

In its sample, this clone was seen a few times. V usage is TRBV15 and J usage is TRBJ1-5; 7 bases are a match to TRBD1. V shed 4 bases, J shed 5 bases, and the junction held 8 bases outside the gene matches. The V gene's germline CDR1 is LNHNV and CDR2 YYDKDF (reference sequence). The CDR3 length is 15 residues. The CDR3 nucleotides read TGTGCCACCAGCACCGACAGGGTATGGGATCAGCCCCAGCATTTT. It encodes CATSTDRVWDQPQHF.